The clone carrying this T cell receptor (beta chain) has only one observation. Each participant's cohort was designated according to participant-reported clinical history. This sample was included in a study of blood T cell repertoires in COVID-19. This CDR3 spans 21 amino acids. Germline CDR1 reads SGDLS; CDR2 reads YYNGEE. V lost 0 bases, J lost 0 bases, and 26 bases lay in between. Measured with immunoSEQ multiplex PCR; TCRdb has only the in-frame clones, and not every one. The table has 490,000 or so clones, more than 75% seen once. The source of this sequence is a woman aged 40 to 55 who had recovered from COVID-19. Sequenced material: PBMCs or T cells enriched from blood (not recorded which). This sequence joins TRBV9 and TRBJ2-3, with TRBD1 as a possible D gene (5 bases). This CDR3 reads CASSVATSRQLLSPSTDTQYF. The CDR3 DNA reads TGTGCCAGCAGCGTAGCTACATCTAGACAGCTCCTCTCCCCTAGCACAGATACGCAGTATTTT.